This T cell receptor beta chain is from a study of CD8+ T cells in alopecia areata. General study points: More clonal than normal scalp was lesional scalp, particularly alopecia totalis/universalis. Between patients, shared TCR sequences were less clear than in mice. This was possibly due in part to HLA diversity in the patient population.

As the sequencing template, cDNA was produced by extracting RNA and reverse transcribing it. Using immunoSEQ multiplex PCR, the repertoire was profiled, and TCRdb retains in-frame clones only, with some absent. The sample has roughly 150,000 clones, around 54% seen once. Germline V lookup: CDR1 MGHRA, CDR2 YSYEKL. The CDR3 extends over 15 amino acids. V lost 6 bases and J 3 bases, leaving 17 bases between the germline ends. Concerning this clone: What it binds is unknown.

Sequenced input: CD4+ T cells sorted from blood. This clonotype was sampled from a human donor in good health. The chain couples TRBV4-1 to TRBJ1-1; D is ambiguous. CDR3 in amino acids: CASRFGFRGDTEAFF. CDR3 sequence (DNA): TGCGCCAGCAGATTCGGGTTTCGTGGAGACACTGAAGCTTTCTTT.